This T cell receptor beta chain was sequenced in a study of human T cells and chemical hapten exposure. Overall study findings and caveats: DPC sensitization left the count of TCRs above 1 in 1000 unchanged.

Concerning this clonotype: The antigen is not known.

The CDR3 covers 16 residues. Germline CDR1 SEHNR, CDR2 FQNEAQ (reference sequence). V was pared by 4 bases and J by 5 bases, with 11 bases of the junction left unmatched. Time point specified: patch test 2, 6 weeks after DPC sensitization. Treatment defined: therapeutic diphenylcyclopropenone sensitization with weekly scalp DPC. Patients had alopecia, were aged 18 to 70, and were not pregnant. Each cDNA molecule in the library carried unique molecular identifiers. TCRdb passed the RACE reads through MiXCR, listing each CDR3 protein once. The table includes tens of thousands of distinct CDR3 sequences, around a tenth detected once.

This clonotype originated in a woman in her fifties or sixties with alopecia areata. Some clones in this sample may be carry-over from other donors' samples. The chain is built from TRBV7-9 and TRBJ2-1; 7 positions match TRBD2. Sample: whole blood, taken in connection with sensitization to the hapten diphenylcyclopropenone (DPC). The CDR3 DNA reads TGTGCCAGCAGCTACCGAATCGGCGGGAGCAACAATGAGCAGTTCTTC. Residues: CASSYRIGGSNNEQFF.